This T cell receptor (beta chain) emerged from a study of OX40 agonist ivuxolimab in advanced cancers. Across the study: Given to patients was ivuxolimab, an agonistic anti-OX40 (CD134) antibody. Anti-PD-1, anti-PD-L1 or anti-CTLA-4 therapy given earlier was allowed, and 30% to 45% had some. Findings of the study overall: The study observed clonal expansion of CD4+ and CD8+ blood T cells by week 6 at 0.1 to 3.0 mg/kg. Also showing low normalized T-cell clonal expansion were some of the nonresponders.

The CDR3 loop spans 12 amino acids. Germline CDR1 and CDR2: SEHNR and FQNEAQ (reference sequence). V lost 5 bases to trimming and J lost 5 bases, with 7 bases between them. Assay: immunoSEQ multiplex PCR; the TCRdb copy retains only in-frame clones and omits some. The sample lists roughly 110,000 clones; around 93% were seen once. Points on this clone: The antigen remains unidentified.

The TCR sequence derives from an adult with an advanced solid tumor such as melanoma, head and neck, liver or kidney cancer. The sample was CD4+ or CD8+ T cells sorted from blood, taken in a trial of the OX40 agonist ivuxolimab. The chain links TRBV7-9 to TRBJ2-1; D unclear. The CDR3 is CASSRTDNEQFF. CDR3 sequence (DNA): TGTGCCAGCAGCAGGACCGACAATGAGCAGTTCTTC.